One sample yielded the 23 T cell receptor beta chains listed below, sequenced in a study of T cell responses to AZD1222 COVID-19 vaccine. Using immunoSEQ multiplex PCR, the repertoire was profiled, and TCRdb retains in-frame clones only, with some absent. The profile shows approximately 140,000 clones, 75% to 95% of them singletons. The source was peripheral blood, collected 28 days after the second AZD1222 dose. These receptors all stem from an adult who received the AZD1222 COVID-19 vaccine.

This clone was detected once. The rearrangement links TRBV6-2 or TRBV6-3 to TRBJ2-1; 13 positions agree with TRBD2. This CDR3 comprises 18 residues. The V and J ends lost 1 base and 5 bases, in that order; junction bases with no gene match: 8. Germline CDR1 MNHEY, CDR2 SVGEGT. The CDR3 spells CASSYYNQGLAGDNEQFF. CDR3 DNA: TGTGCCAGCAGTTACTACAACCAAGGACTAGCGGGAGACAATGAGCAGTTCTTC.

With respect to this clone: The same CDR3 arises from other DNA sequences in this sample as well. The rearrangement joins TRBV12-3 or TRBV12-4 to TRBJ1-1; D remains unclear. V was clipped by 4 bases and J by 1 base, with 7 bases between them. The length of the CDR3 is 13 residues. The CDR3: CASSSRGNTEAFF. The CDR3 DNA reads TGTGCCAGCAGTTCCCGGGGGAACACTGAAGCTTTCTTT.

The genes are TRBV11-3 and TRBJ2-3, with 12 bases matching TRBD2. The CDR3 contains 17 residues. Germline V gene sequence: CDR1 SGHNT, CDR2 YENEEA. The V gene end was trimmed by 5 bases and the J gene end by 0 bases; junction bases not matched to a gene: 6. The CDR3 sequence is CASSVGLAGPSTDTQYF. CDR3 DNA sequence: TGTGCCAGCAGCGTAGGACTAGCGGGACCTAGCACAGATACGCAGTATTTT.

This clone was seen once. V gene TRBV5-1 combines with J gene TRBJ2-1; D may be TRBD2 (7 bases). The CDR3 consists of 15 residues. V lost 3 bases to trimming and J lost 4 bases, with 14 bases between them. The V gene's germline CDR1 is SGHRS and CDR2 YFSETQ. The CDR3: CASSSAGGQYNEQFF. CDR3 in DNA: TGCGCCAGCAGCTCCGCCGGGGGGCAGTACAATGAGCAGTTCTTC.

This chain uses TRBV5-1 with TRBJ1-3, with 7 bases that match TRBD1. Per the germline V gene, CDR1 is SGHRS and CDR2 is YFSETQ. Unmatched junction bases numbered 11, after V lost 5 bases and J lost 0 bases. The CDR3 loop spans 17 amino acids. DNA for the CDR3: TGCGCCAGCAGTGAACGGGACAGCCGAGGCTCTGGAAACACCATATATTTT. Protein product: CASSERDSRGSGNTIYF.

The CDR3 here is CAWSLQGNTEAFF. DNA of the CDR3: TGTGCCTGGAGCCTACAGGGTAACACTGAAGCTTTCTTT. V and J are TRBV30 and TRBJ1-1; D is possibly TRBD1 (6 bases). Germline values: CDR1 GTSNPN, CDR2 SVGIG (reference sequence). Trimming removed 3 bases at V and 2 bases at J, with 10 bases between. CDR3 length equals 13 residues.

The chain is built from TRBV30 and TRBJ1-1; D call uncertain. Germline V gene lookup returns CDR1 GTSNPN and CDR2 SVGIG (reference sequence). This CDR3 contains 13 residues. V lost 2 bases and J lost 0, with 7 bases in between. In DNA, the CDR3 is TGTGCCTGGAGTCGGATGGTGAACACTGAAGCTTTCTTT. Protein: CAWSRMVNTEAFF.

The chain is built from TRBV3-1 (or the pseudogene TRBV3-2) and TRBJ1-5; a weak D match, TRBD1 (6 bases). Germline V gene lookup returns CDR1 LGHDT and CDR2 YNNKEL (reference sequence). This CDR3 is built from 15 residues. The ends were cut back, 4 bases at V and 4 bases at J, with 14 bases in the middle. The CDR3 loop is CASSPMAQGNQPQHF. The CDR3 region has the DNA TGTGCCAGCAGCCCCATGGCCCAGGGGAATCAGCCCCAGCATTTT.

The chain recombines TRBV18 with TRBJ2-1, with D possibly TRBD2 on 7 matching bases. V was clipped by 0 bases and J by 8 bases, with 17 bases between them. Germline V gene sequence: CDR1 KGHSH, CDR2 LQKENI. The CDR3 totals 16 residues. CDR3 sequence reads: CASSPPRGGAPDEQFF. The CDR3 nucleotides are TGTGCCAGCTCACCACCGAGAGGGGGGGCGCCCGATGAGCAGTTCTTC. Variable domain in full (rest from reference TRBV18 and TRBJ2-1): NAGVMQNPRHLVRRRGQEARLRCSPMKGHSHVYWYRQLPEEGLKFMVYLQKENIIDESGMPKERFSAEFPKEGPSILRIQQVVRGDSAAYFCASSPPRGGAPDEQFFGPGTRLTVL.

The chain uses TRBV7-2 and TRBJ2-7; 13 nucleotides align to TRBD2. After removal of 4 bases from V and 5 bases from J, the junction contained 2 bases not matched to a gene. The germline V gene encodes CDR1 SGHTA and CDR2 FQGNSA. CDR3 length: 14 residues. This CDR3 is CASSSGLAGDEQYV. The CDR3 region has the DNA TGTGCCAGCAGCTCCGGACTAGCGGGAGACGAGCAGTACGTC.

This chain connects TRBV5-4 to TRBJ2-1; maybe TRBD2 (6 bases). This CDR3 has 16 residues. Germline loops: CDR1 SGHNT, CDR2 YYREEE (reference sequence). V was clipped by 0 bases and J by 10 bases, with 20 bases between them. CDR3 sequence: CASSLGSTGLPSEQFF. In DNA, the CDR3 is TGTGCCAGCAGCTTGGGATCAACGGGACTCCCCTCCGAGCAGTTCTTC.

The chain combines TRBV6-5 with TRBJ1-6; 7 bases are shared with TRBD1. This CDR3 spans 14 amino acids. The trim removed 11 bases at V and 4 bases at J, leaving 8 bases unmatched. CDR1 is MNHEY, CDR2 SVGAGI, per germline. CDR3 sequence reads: CAGGAGGYNSPLHF. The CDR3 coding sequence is TGTGCCGGAGGGGCAGGGGGGTATAATTCACCCCTCCACTTT.

The CDR3 reads CASSRTGGAGEKLFF. CDR3 nucleotide sequence: TGTGCCAGCAGCCGGACGGGGGGGGCGGGAGAAAAACTGTTTTTT. The rearrangement uses TRBV5-8 and TRBJ1-4, with a possible D match to TRBD1 (6 bases). The V and J ends lost 4 bases and 8 bases respectively, with 18 bases between them. Germline V gene lookup returns CDR1 SGHTS and CDR2 YDEGEE. The CDR3 is 15 amino acids.

CDR3 nucleotide sequence: TGTGCCAGCAGCCTCGGGACTAGCGGGAGATACCTAAGGGAGACCCAGTACTTC. The encoded protein is CASSLGTSGRYLRETQYF. This chain links TRBV3-1 (or the pseudogene TRBV3-2) with TRBJ2-5; 14 bases are a match to TRBD2. Germline V lookup: CDR1 LGHDT, CDR2 YNNKEL (reference sequence). This CDR3 region has 18 residues. The trim removed 4 bases at V and 5 bases at J, leaving 12 bases unmatched.

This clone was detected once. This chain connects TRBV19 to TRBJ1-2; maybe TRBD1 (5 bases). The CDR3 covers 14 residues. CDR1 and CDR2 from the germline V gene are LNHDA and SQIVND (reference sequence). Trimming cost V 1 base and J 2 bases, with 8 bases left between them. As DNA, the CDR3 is TGTGCCAGTAGTATAGGAGAGGGGAACTATGGCTACACCTTC. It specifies CASSIGEGNYGYTF.

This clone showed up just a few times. CDR3 protein: CASSDEGRNEQFF. The CDR3 DNA is TGTGCCAGCAGTGATGAGGGGAGGAATGAGCAGTTCTTC. This chain connects TRBV6-1 to TRBJ2-1; weak D call: TRBD2 (6 bases). The CDR3 extends over 13 amino acids. Germline values: CDR1 MNHNS, CDR2 SASEGT. Trimming left V 3 bases short and J 7 bases short, with 10 bases between.

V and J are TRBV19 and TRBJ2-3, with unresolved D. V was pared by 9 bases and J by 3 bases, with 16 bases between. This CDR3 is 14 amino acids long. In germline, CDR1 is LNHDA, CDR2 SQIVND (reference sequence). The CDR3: CASRVVAGTDTQYF. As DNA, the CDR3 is TGTGCCAGCCGCGTGGTAGCCGGGACAGATACGCAGTATTTT.

CDR3 protein: CASSLSPGVRTDTQYF. The CDR3 nucleotides read TGTGCCAGCAGTTTATCCCCGGGGGTCCGCACAGATACGCAGTATTTT. This rearrangement joins TRBV27 to TRBJ2-3; D may be TRBD2 (6 bases). The CDR3 length is 16 residues. Trimming stripped 0 bases from V and 1 base from J, with 11 bases between. Germline V gene data show CDR1 as MNHEY and CDR2 as SMNVEV (reference sequence).

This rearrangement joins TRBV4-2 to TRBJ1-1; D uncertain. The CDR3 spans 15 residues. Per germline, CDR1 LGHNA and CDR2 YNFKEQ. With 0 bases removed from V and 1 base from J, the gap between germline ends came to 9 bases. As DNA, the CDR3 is TGTGCCAGCAGCCAAGATGAAGGCGGGAACACTGAAGCTTTCTTT. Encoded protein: CASSQDEGGNTEAFF.

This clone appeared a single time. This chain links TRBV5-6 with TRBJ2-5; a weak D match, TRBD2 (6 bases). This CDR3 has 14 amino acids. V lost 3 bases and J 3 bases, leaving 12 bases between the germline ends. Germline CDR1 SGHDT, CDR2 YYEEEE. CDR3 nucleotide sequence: TGTGCCAGCAGCTCCCGGGGCGGGGAAGAGACCCAGTACTTC. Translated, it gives CASSSRGGEETQYF. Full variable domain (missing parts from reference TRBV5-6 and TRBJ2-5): DAGVTQSPTHLIKTRGQQVTLRCSPKSGHDTVSWYQQALGQGPQFIFQYYEEEERQRGNFPDRFSGHQFPNYSSELNVNALLLGDSALYLCASSSRGGEETQYFGPGTRLLVL.

CDR3 sequence (DNA): TGTGCCAGGACTAGCGGGGGCCTCTCCTACGAGCAGTACTTC. Its translation: CARTSGGLSYEQYF. This chain connects TRBV6-4 to TRBJ2-7; 12 bases line up with TRBD2. The CDR3 loop spans 14 amino acids. Trimming took 9 bases from V and 0 from J; bases not matched to a gene: 3. Germline V gene data show CDR1 as MRHNA and CDR2 as SNTAGT.

The CDR3 nucleotides are TGTGCCAGCAGCCGGGCGAGGTGGAACACTGAAGCTTTCTTT. Translation: CASSRARWNTEAFF. V and J are TRBV5-5 and TRBJ1-1; D uncertain. This CDR3 spans 14 amino acids. Germline V lookup: CDR1 SGHKS, CDR2 YYEKEE (reference sequence). V gave up 4 bases and J gave up 1 base, with 11 bases separating them. The whole variable domain, remainder taken from reference TRBV5-5 and TRBJ1-1, is DAGVTQSPTHLIKTRGQQVTLRCSPISGHKSVSWYQQVLGQGPQFIFQYYEKEERGRGNFPDRFSARQFPNYSSELNVNALLLGDSALYLCASSRARWNTEAFFGQGTRLTVV.

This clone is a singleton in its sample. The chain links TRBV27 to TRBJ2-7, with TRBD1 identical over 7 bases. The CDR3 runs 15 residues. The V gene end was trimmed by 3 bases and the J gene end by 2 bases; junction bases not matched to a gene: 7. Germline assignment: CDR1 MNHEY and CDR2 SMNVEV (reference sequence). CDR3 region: CASSFTRDSAYEQYF. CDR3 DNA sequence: TGTGCCAGCAGTTTTACCCGGGACAGCGCCTACGAGCAGTACTTC.